This T cell receptor beta chain derives from a study of blood T cell repertoires in COVID-19. Original processing methods: Reference gene primer amplification yielded estimated nucleated cell counts. Only in-frame clones appear in the TCRdb table, and some are missing; sequencing was by immunoSEQ multiplex PCR. V, J and clone size derive from that table, while D and trimming were established from the DNA sequence. The top ten hold 2.6% of the sample, which has 200,000 to 250,000 clones, approximately 90% seen once. The CDR3 length is 13 residues. J lost 5 bases, V lost 5 bases, and 6 bases had no gene match. Germline CDR1 and CDR2: MNHEY and SVGEGT. The participants were between about 18 and 90 years old and came from 24 US areas.

Specimen: PBMCs or T cells enriched from blood (not recorded which). The chain carries TRBV6-2 or TRBV6-3 and TRBJ2-7; 7 bases line up with TRBD1. The sequence derives from a woman aged 25 to 39 who had recovered from COVID-19. The CDR3 DNA reads as TGTGCCAGCAGTACACTACAGGGGAACGAGCAGTACTTC. As protein: CASSTLQGNEQYF.